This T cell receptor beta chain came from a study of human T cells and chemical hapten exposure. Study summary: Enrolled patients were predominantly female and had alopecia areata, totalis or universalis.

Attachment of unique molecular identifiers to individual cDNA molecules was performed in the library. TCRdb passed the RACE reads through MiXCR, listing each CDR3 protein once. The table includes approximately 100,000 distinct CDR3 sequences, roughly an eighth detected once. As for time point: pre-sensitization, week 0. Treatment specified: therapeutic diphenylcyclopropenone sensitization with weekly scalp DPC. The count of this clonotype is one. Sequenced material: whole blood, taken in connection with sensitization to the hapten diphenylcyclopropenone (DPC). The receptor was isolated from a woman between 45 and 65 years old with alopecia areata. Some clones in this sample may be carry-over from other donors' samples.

CDR3 amino acids: CASSTGGKETQYF. For the CDR3, the DNA is TGTGCCAGCAGCACAGGGGGCAAGGAGACCCAGTACTTC. The chain has TRBV11-3 and TRBJ2-5; 9 bases align to TRBD1. The CDR3 covers 13 residues. Trimming cost V 5 bases and J 5 bases; bases outside gene matches: 3. Germline CDR1 is SGHNT and CDR2 is YENEEA.